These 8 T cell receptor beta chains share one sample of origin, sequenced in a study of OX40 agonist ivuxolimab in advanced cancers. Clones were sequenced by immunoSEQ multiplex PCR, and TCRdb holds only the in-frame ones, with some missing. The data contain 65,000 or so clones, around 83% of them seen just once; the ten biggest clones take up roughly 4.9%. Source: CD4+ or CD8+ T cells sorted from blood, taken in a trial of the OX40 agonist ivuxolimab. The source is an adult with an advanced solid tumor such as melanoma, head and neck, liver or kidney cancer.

The CDR3 loop reads CASSSRGGEDTQYF. CDR3 coding DNA: TGTGCCAGCAGCTCCCGGGGGGGCGAAGATACGCAGTATTTT. The chain uses TRBV7-6 and TRBJ2-3; TRBD2 agrees at 8 bases. The CDR3 is 14 residues long. The V gene end was trimmed by 4 bases and the J gene end by 5 bases; junction bases not matched to a gene: 5. The V gene's germline CDR1 is SGHVS and CDR2 FNYEAQ.

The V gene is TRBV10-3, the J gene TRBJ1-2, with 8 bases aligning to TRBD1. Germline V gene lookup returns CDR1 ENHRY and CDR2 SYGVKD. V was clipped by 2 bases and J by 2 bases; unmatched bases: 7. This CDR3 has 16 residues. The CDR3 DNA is TGTGCCATCAGTGAGCGTGGACAGGGACCAAACTATGGCTACACCTTC. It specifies CAISERGQGPNYGYTF.

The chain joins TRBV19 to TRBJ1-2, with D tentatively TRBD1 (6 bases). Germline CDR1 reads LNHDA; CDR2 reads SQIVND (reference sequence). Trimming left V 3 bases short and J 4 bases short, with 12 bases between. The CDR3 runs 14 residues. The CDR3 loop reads CASSISDRAYGYTF. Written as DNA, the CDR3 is TGTGCCAGTAGTATTTCGGACAGAGCCTATGGCTACACCTTC.

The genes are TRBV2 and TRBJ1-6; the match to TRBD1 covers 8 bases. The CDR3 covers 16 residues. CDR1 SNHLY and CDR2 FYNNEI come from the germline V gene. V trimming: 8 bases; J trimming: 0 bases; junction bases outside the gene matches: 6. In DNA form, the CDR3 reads TGTGCCAGCCTGGACAGGGCGAGCTCCTATAATTCACCCCTCCACTTT. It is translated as CASLDRASSYNSPLHF.

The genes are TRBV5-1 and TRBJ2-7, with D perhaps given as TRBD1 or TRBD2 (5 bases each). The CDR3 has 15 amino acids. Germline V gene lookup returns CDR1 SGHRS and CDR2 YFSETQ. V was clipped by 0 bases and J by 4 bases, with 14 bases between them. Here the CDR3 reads CASSLEGGRAYEQYF. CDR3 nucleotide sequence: TGCGCCAGCAGCTTGGAAGGAGGCAGGGCGTACGAGCAGTACTTC.

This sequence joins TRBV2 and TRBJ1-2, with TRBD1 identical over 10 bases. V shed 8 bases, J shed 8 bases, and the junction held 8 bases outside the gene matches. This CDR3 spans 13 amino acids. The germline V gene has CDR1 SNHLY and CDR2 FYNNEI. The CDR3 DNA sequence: TGTGCCAGCGCTGGGACAGGGGCGAGGGGCTACACCTTC. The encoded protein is CASAGTGARGYTF.

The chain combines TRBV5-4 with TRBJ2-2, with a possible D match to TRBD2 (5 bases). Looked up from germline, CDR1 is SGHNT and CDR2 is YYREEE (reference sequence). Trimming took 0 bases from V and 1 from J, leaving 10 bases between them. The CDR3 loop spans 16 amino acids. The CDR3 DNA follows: TGTGCCAGCAGCTTGGCCGGGATTCAGAACACCGGGGAGCTGTTTTTT. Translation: CASSLAGIQNTGELFF.

CDR3 nucleotides: TGTGCCAGTAGTATGGCTTGGAGGGGTCTAGCGGCCCCTAGCTCCTACAATGAGCAGTTCTTC. Translating it yields CASSMAWRGLAAPSSYNEQFF. The rearrangement uses TRBV19 and TRBJ2-1; 7 bases align to TRBD2. In germline, CDR1 is LNHDA, CDR2 SQIVND (reference sequence). The CDR3 consists of 21 residues. V lost 3 bases and J lost 0; bases outside the gene matches: 20.